This TCR beta chain derives from a study of blood T cell repertoires in COVID-19. Study information: Specimens from acute and convalescent COVID-19 originated in the United States, Italy and Spain.

Losses at the gene ends were 5 bases for V and 3 bases for J; bases not matched to a gene: 6. The CDR3 sequence is 15 residues long. The germline V gene encodes CDR1 MNHEY and CDR2 SMNVEV (reference sequence). This clone was seen more than once but under ten times. Original processing methods: How many nucleated cells were present was estimated from reference gene primer amplification. Produced via immunoSEQ multiplex PCR; TCRdb's table is partial and in-frame only. For V, J and clone size, that table is used; D and trimming come from the DNA. The repertoire holds around 260,000 clones, with about 86% as singletons.

The sample comprised peripheral blood. The rearrangement uses TRBV27 and TRBJ1-2; 10 bases are a match to TRBD1. The TCR sequence derives from a man aged 18 to 29 with active or convalescent COVID-19. CDR3 amino acids: CASSTSGTGDYGYTF. The CDR3, as DNA: TGTGCCAGCAGTACCTCCGGGACAGGGGACTATGGCTACACCTTC.